One sample yielded the 18 T cell receptor beta chains listed below, sequenced in a study of blood T cell repertoires in COVID-19. Data came from immunoSEQ multiplex PCR; TCRdb stores just in-frame clones and leaves some out. The table includes about 220,000 clones, 65% to 90% detected once. The sequenced sample consisted of peripheral blood. All receptors derive from a human donor in a cohort sampled during active COVID-19.

The genes are TRBV5-6 and TRBJ1-4, with TRBD1 as a possible D gene (6 bases). Trimming cost V 1 base and J 4 bases, with 11 bases left between them. This CDR3 has 15 residues. In germline, CDR1 is SGHDT, CDR2 YYEEEE. The CDR3, as DNA: TGTGCCAGCAGCTTGCGGCAGGGGTTTAATGAAAAACTGTTTTTT. Encoded protein: CASSLRQGFNEKLFF.

The chain couples TRBV9 to TRBJ1-2, with D hard to call. Trimming stripped 0 bases from V and 0 bases from J, with 12 bases between. The CDR3 length is 16 residues. Germline values: CDR1 SGDLS, CDR2 YYNGEE. The CDR3 DNA sequence: TGTGCCAGCAGCGTAGCGATAGAGGGTACTAACTATGGCTACACCTTC. Translating it yields CASSVAIEGTNYGYTF. Full variable domain (missing parts from reference TRBV9 and TRBJ1-2): DSGVTQTPKHLITATGQRVTLRCSPRSGDLSVYWYQQSLDQGLQFLIQYYNGEERAKGNILERFSAQQFPDLHSELNLSSLELGDSALYFCASSVAIEGTNYGYTFGSGTRLTVV.

The chain couples TRBV5-6 to TRBJ2-1, with a tentative D call TRBD2 (5 bases). The CDR3 has 15 residues. Per the germline V gene, CDR1 is SGHDT and CDR2 is YYEEEE. The V and J ends lost 5 bases and 0 bases respectively, with 12 bases between them. The CDR3 sequence: CASSRIGSSYNEQFF. DNA of the CDR3: TGTGCCAGCAGTCGGATTGGGAGCTCCTACAATGAGCAGTTCTTC.

V is TRBV28 and J is TRBJ1-6; D is perhaps TRBD1 (5 bases). The CDR3 totals 13 residues. Germline lookup yields CDR1 MDHEN and CDR2 SYDVKM. The V and J ends lost 5 bases and 7 bases respectively, with 9 bases between them. The DNA for the CDR3 is TGTGCCAGCAGTCGCGACAGAAATTCACCCCTCCACTTT. Its translation: CASSRDRNSPLHF.

This clone was observed a few times. The rearrangement links TRBV6-6 to TRBJ2-7, with 7 bases lining up with TRBD1. CDR3 length: 15 residues. V lost 10 bases, J lost 8 bases, and 20 bases stayed unmatched. Germline loops: CDR1 MNHNY, CDR2 SVGAGI (reference sequence). CDR3 coding DNA: TGTGCCACCCTTAAGGGTGTCCGGGACAGTGGACAGCAGTACTTC. It specifies CATLKGVRDSGQQYF.

The chain recombines TRBV15 with TRBJ2-7; weak D call: TRBD2 (5 bases). This CDR3 is 12 amino acids long. Looked up from germline, CDR1 is LNHNV and CDR2 is YYDKDF (reference sequence). Trimming removed 2 bases from V and 4 bases from J, with 6 bases in between. The CDR3 bases are TGTGCCACCAGCAGAACGGGGTACGAGCAGTACTTC. This codes for CATSRTGYEQYF.

This chain joins TRBV28 and TRBJ2-7; 14 bases map to TRBD2. With V trimmed by 0 bases and J by 2 bases, 0 bases remained unmatched. This CDR3 region has 16 residues. Germline CDR1 reads MDHEN; CDR2 reads SYDVKM. The CDR3 DNA reads as TGTGCCAGCAGTTTATGGACTAGCGGGAGGGCCTACGAGCAGTACTTC. This translates into CASSLWTSGRAYEQYF.

This clone was seen only once. The chain couples TRBV11-2 to TRBJ2-7, with 8 nucleotides matching TRBD2. Trimming took 5 bases from V and 2 from J; bases not matched to a gene: 5. The CDR3 has 14 residues. Germline V lookup: CDR1 SGHAT, CDR2 FQNNGV. The CDR3 nucleotides read TGTGCCAGCAGCCCACGGGGACTAGCCTACGAGCAGTACTTC. Residues: CASSPRGLAYEQYF.

DNA for the CDR3: TGTGCCAGTAGTATGGGGGCATTCCAAGAGACCCAGTACTTC. It specifies CASSMGAFQETQYF. This chain joins TRBV19 and TRBJ2-5, with a weak D call TRBD1 (6 bases). CDR1 and CDR2 from the germline V gene are LNHDA and SQIVND (reference sequence). CDR3 length: 14 residues. V was shortened by 3 bases and J by 1 base, with 9 bases between the two germline ends.

The V call is TRBV19, the J call TRBJ2-7; possible D gene TRBD2, 5 bases. The V gene lost 3 bases and the J gene lost 0 bases, with 9 bases spanning the gap. Germline-derived CDR1 and CDR2 are LNHDA and SQIVND (reference sequence). CDR3 length: 14 amino acids. CDR3 sequence (DNA): TGTGCCAGTAGTATGGGAGAGAGCTCCTACGAGCAGTACTTC. This encodes CASSMGESSYEQYF.

J is TRBJ2-3 and V is TRBV18, with 8 bases aligning to TRBD1. Unmatched junction bases numbered 4, after V lost 3 bases and J lost 2 bases. The CDR3 is made up of 15 amino acids. Germline CDR1 reads KGHSH; CDR2 reads LQKENI. The CDR3 reads CASSPQGADTDTQYF. The DNA for the CDR3 is TGTGCCAGCTCACCGCAGGGGGCGGACACAGATACGCAGTATTTT. The whole variable domain, filled in from reference TRBV18 and TRBJ2-3, reads NAGVMQNPRHLVRRRGQEARLRCSPMKGHSHVYWYRQLPEEGLKFMVYLQKENIIDESGMPKERFSAEFPKEGPSILRIQQVVRGDSAAYFCASSPQGADTDTQYFGPGTRLTVL.

The chain has TRBV5-6 and TRBJ2-7, with 8 bases lining up with TRBD1. Unmatched junction bases numbered 6, after V lost 1 base and J lost 6 bases. The CDR3 consists of 14 residues. The germline V gene encodes CDR1 SGHDT and CDR2 YYEEEE. In nucleotides, the CDR3 is TGTGCCAGCAGCTTGCAACAGGGGGTCGGCGAGCAGTACTTC. Amino acids: CASSLQQGVGEQYF.

The CDR3 coding sequence is TGTGCCAGCAGCCCGACTAGCGGGTACCAAGAGACCCAGTACTTC. Its protein is CASSPTSGYQETQYF. V is TRBV3-1 (or the pseudogene TRBV3-2) and J is TRBJ2-5; 10 nucleotides align to TRBD2. CDR1 LGHDT and CDR2 YNNKEL come from the germline V gene (reference sequence). This CDR3 is built from 15 residues. Germline trimming cut 4 bases from V and 0 bases from J; bases unmatched to any gene: 2.

The V and J genes are TRBV19 and TRBJ1-5; 7 nucleotides match TRBD1. Germline-derived CDR1 and CDR2 are LNHDA and SQIVND (reference sequence). This CDR3 has 15 residues. Trimming removed 3 bases from V and 7 bases from J; junction bases left unmatched: 9. CDR3 in amino acids: CASSITGTVRQPQHF. The CDR3 DNA reads as TGTGCCAGTAGTATCACCGGGACAGTGAGACAGCCCCAGCATTTT.

The CDR3 reads CASTLGLAGYEQYF. The CDR3 nucleotides are TGTGCCAGCACCCTGGGACTAGCGGGCTACGAGCAGTACTTC. The rearrangement uses TRBV7-2 and TRBJ2-7; 12 bases align to TRBD2. The CDR3 is 14 amino acids. V shed 7 bases, J shed 3 bases, and the junction held 4 bases outside the gene matches. The germline gives CDR1 SGHTA, CDR2 FQGNSA.

The chain employs TRBV27 and TRBJ2-7, with 9 bases identical to TRBD2. The V and J ends lost 6 bases and 7 bases, in that order; junction bases with no gene match: 10. Germline V gene sequence: CDR1 MNHEY, CDR2 SMNVEV (reference sequence). This CDR3 contains 14 residues. DNA for the CDR3: TGTGCCAGCAGGGCTAGCGGGATTTCTGGGGAGCAGTACTTC. Translated, it gives CASRASGISGEQYF.

The V call is TRBV6-2 or TRBV6-3, the J call TRBJ2-7, with D maybe TRBD1 (6 bases). The CDR3 is 15 amino acids. The germline V gene encodes CDR1 MNHEY and CDR2 SVGEGT. Trimming left V 2 bases short and J 3 bases short, with 14 bases between. DNA of the CDR3: TGTGCCAGCAGTTACGGCAGGGGATGGGACTACGAGCAGTACTTC. It translates to CASSYGRGWDYEQYF.

The J gene is TRBJ1-2, the V gene TRBV5-6; 7 bases line up with TRBD1. The CDR3 loop spans 15 amino acids. J was trimmed by 4 bases and V by 0 bases; bases with no gene match: 6. Germline values: CDR1 SGHDT, CDR2 YYEEEE. CDR3 sequence: CASSLGDSILYGYTF. In DNA, the CDR3 is TGTGCCAGCAGCTTGGGGGACAGCATTCTCTATGGCTACACCTTC.